This is a list of T cell receptor beta chains from one sample in a study of shared clonotypes between healthy human individuals. Clones were read by immunoSEQ multiplex PCR, and TCRdb kept only the in-frame ones, dropping some. Found here are about 990,000 clones, around 78% of them singletons; the top ten hold 0.55% to 0.7%. The sample comprised memory CD4+ T cells from PBMCs. Receptor source: a man between 18 and 29 years old in good health. Some clones in this sample may be carry-over from other donors' samples. Each CDR3 is given with its conserved first and last residue. Fields, in order: D gene, J gene, clone size, V gene, CDR3 DNA, CDR3 protein. The D gene is left open where the match is weak. Only some rows state a clone size, as once, few, many or a class for expanded clones.

TRBD1	TRBJ1-1	once	TRBV5-1	TGCGCCAGCAGTTCATTTCGACAGGGGATGGACACTGAAGCTTTCTTT	CASSSFRQGMDTEAFF
.	TRBJ1-3	.	TRBV29-1	TGCAGCGTTGAAGTTTCGGGACAAGGTTATGGAAACACCATATATTTT	CSVEVSGQGYGNTIYF
TRBD1	TRBJ1-2	many	TRBV7-2	TGTGCCAGCAGCAGCTACAGGGGCGCTAACTATGGCTACACCTTC	CASSSYRGANYGYTF
.	TRBJ2-7	once	TRBV7-9	TGTGCCAGCAGCGATTCTCCCCCTTACTACGAGCAGTACTTC	CASSDSPPYYEQYF
.	TRBJ2-5	.	TRBV5-1	TGCGCCAGCAGCGACGGACTCAGGATTTTGGAGGAGACCCAGTACTTC	CASSDGLRILEETQYF
TRBD2	TRBJ2-5	.	TRBV9	TGTGCCAGCAGCCCAAGAAGCGGGAGTGACGGGACCCAGTACTTC	CASSPRSGSDGTQYF
TRBD1	TRBJ2-2	.	TRBV18	TGTGCCAGCTCGCCCCGGACAGGAGACACCGGGGAGCTGTTTTTT	CASSPRTGDTGELFF
.	TRBJ1-1	.	TRBV20-1	TGCAGTGCTAGTCAGCCCACTGAAGCTTTCTTT	CSASQPTEAFF
TRBD1	TRBJ2-1	.	TRBV18	TGTGCCAGCTCACCATTCCTCCGGGACAGGGGTTACAATGAGCAGTTCTTC	CASSPFLRDRGYNEQFF
.	TRBJ1-3	.	TRBV6-1	TGTGCCAGCAGTGAAGTCCAACAACGGCGGGGAAACACCATATATTTT	CASSEVQQRRGNTIYF
.	TRBJ2-3	.	TRBV5-1	TGCGCCAGCAGCTTGGCGGACAGCACAGATACGCAGTATTTT	CASSLADSTDTQYF
.	TRBJ2-1	.	TRBV5-1	TGCGCCAGCAGCCTGGTTGGGGGCCGCGATGAGCAGTTCTTC	CASSLVGGRDEQFF
.	TRBJ2-5	once	TRBV5-1	TGCGCCAGCAGCTTGGCGCGGACTGCGTACCAAGAGACCCAGTACTTC	CASSLARTAYQETQYF
.	TRBJ1-4	once	TRBV5-1	TGCGCCAGCTCCTCGGGGGCAATGAGAAGGGATGAAAAACTGTTTTTT	CASSSGAMRRDEKLFF
.	TRBJ1-2	.	TRBV11-2	TGTGCCAGCAGGCCGGGGGGCGGAAATGGCTACACCTTC	CASRPGGGNGYTF
.	TRBJ2-7	.	TRBV9	TGTGCCAGCAGCCTACGGGGCGGACCCTCCTACGAGCAGTACTTC	CASSLRGGPSYEQYF
.	TRBJ2-3	.	TRBV7-8	TGTGCCAGCAGCTTAGATGGACTCCTCACAGATACGCAGTATTTT	CASSLDGLLTDTQYF
TRBD1	TRBJ1-1	.	TRBV28	TGTGCCAGCTACTATAGGGGGCTGGGCACTGAAGCTTTCTTT	CASYYRGLGTEAFF
.	TRBJ2-2	.	TRBV5-1	TGCGCCAGCAGCTTGGCCGTGGGCACCGGGGAGCTGTTTTTT	CASSLAVGTGELFF
.	TRBJ1-2	few	TRBV28	TGTGCCAGCAGTTTTTTAAGGGGTGGTTATGGCTACACCTTC	CASSFLRGGYGYTF
.	TRBJ2-2	once	TRBV7-2	TGTGCCAGCAGCCCTCCCTTAAGGTCGGGAACCGGGGAGCTGTTTTTT	CASSPPLRSGTGELFF
TRBD1	TRBJ2-7	.	TRBV28	TGTGCCAGCAGGAGAGACAGGGACGCCTACGAGCAGTACTTC	CASRRDRDAYEQYF
TRBD1	TRBJ1-4	.	TRBV7-9	TGTGCCAGCAGCCGTCCGGGACAGGGACTGCCGGGTGAAAAACTGTTTTTT	CASSRPGQGLPGEKLFF
TRBD2	TRBJ2-2	.	TRBV7-9	TGTGCCAGCAGCTTTAGGAGCGGGACCCTAATCGGGGAGCTGTTTTTT	CASSFRSGTLIGELFF
TRBD2	TRBJ2-5	.	TRBV5-4	TGTGCCAGCAGCTTGGGTATCAGAGGGAGGGAGGGAGAGACCCAGTACTTC	CASSLGIRGREGETQYF
.	TRBJ2-5	.	TRBV28	TGTGCCAGCAGTCGCGAAGAGACCCAGTACTTC	CASSREETQYF
TRBD2	TRBJ2-7	.	TRBV7-9	TGTGCCAGCAGCTCCCTGGTTAGCGGGAGCTCCTACGAGCAGTACTTC	CASSSLVSGSSYEQYF
TRBD1	TRBJ2-2	.	TRBV28	TGTGCCAGCAGTTTATGGGCAGGGGGCCATACCGGGGAGCTGTTTTTT	CASSLWAGGHTGELFF